This TCR beta chain was identified during a study of blood T cell repertoires in COVID-19. Profiled with immunoSEQ multiplex PCR; TCRdb holds only in-frame clones, not every one. The sample yields 210,000 or so clones, about nine tenths seen once. The V end was cut by 5 bases, the J end by 4 bases, with 14 bases between. CDR1 and CDR2 from the germline V gene are MDHEN and SYDVKM. The CDR3 has 14 residues. The J gene is TRBJ1-1, the V gene TRBV28, with D perhaps matching TRBD1 (6 bases). This receptor was obtained from a middle-aged man with acute or convalescent COVID-19. Material for sequencing was peripheral blood. CDR3 DNA: TGTGCCAGCAGTCTATCCAGGGGTGGCACTGAAGCTTTCTTT. Amino acid sequence: CASSLSRGGTEAFF.